Each of the 21 T cell receptor beta chains below was sequenced from the same sample in a study of cytomegalovirus exposure and HLA in healthy donors. PCR involved 60 Vbeta and 13 Jbeta primers. The repertoire was sequenced with immunoSEQ multiplex PCR; TCRdb's copy has only in-frame clones and lacks some. The table records 150,000 to 200,000 clones, approximately 78% of them present only once. The sample taken for sequencing was PBMCs. The source of these receptors is a girl aged 2-10 years in good health and CMV-seropositive.

The J gene is TRBJ2-2, the V gene TRBV29-1; D ambiguous. This CDR3 comprises 11 residues. V gave up 6 bases and J gave up 2 bases, with 4 bases separating them. Germline CDR1 and CDR2: SQVTM and ANQGSEA. CDR3 protein: CSVSNTGELFF. CDR3 sequence (DNA): TGCAGCGTCTCTAACACCGGGGAGCTGTTTTTT.

V usage is TRBV27 and J usage is TRBJ2-7, with 7 bases identical to TRBD2. The CDR3 loop spans 14 amino acids. CDR1 is MNHEY, CDR2 SMNVEV, per germline (reference sequence). Losses at the gene ends were 6 bases for V and 2 bases for J; bases not matched to a gene: 7. This CDR3 reads CASRVGGSTYEQYF. CDR3 coding DNA: TGTGCCAGCAGGGTGGGGGGGTCCACCTACGAGCAGTACTTC.

This chain uses TRBV5-1 with TRBJ1-3; a possible D gene is TRBD1 (5 bases). CDR1 and CDR2 (germline): SGHRS, YFSETQ. Trimming stripped 3 bases from V and 0 bases from J, with 10 bases between. This CDR3 has 15 amino acids. The CDR3: CASSSGTVSGNTIYF. CDR3 bases: TGCGCCAGCAGCTCCGGGACTGTCTCTGGAAACACCATATATTTT.

This chain uses TRBV30 with TRBJ1-2, with D hard to call. The germline V gene has CDR1 GTSNPN and CDR2 SVGIG (reference sequence). This CDR3 comprises 13 residues. V was clipped by 2 bases and J by 7 bases, with 14 bases between them. Written as DNA, the CDR3 is TGTGCCTGGAGTAGGTCAGAGGGAGGTGGCTACACCTTC. This encodes CAWSRSEGGGYTF.

The chain combines TRBV30 with TRBJ2-5, with 7 nucleotides matching TRBD1. There are 14 residues in the CDR3. Germline V lookup: CDR1 GTSNPN, CDR2 SVGIG (reference sequence). The J segment lost 3 bases and the V segment lost 4 bases, leaving 8 bases of the junction unmatched. The CDR3 DNA reads as TGTGCCTGGACTATCACACAGGGGAAAGAGACCCAGTACTTC. Translated, it gives CAWTITQGKETQYF.

This chain connects TRBV19 to TRBJ2-5, with D possibly being TRBD2 (6 bases). Germline V gene data show CDR1 as LNHDA and CDR2 as SQIVND (reference sequence). CDR3 length equals 14 residues. V lost 7 bases, J lost 5 bases, and 17 bases lay in between. The CDR3 DNA sequence: TGTGCCAGTAACCCGGGACTCATCCAGGAGACCCAGTACTTC. This encodes CASNPGLIQETQYF.

This clone has only one observation. The chain employs TRBV5-4 and TRBJ2-3; D is possibly TRBD2 (6 bases). Germline values: CDR1 SGHNT, CDR2 YYREEE (reference sequence). This CDR3 spans 14 amino acids. V was cut by 1 base and J by 3 bases, with 9 bases left in between. This chain's CDR3 is CASSLRLATDTQYF. The DNA of the CDR3 is TGTGCCAGCAGCTTGCGGCTAGCGACAGATACGCAGTATTTT.

The V and J genes are TRBV25-1 and TRBJ2-7; 7 bases agree with TRBD2. Germline-derived CDR1 and CDR2 are MGHDK and SYGVNS. The ends lost 0 bases at V and 3 bases at J; junction bases unmatched: 5. The CDR3 has 15 residues. The CDR3 region has the DNA TGTGCCAGCAGTGAATACGCCCGGGAGGACTACGAGCAGTACTTC. Amino acid sequence: CASSEYAREDYEQYF.

The chain carries TRBV13 and TRBJ2-3, with 8 bases that match TRBD2. CDR3 size: 17 residues. CDR1 is PRHDT, CDR2 FYEKMQ, per germline (reference sequence). J was trimmed by 1 base and V by 4 bases; bases with no gene match: 10. The CDR3 region has the DNA TGTGCCAGCAGCTCCACCGAGCGGGAGAATGGCACAGATACGCAGTATTTT. Translating gives CASSSTERENGTDTQYF. Using reference TRBV13 and TRBJ2-3 for the parts outside the CDR3, the full variable domain is AAGVIQSPRHLIKEKRETATLKCYPIPRHDTVYWYQQGPGQDPQFLISFYEKMQSDKGSIPDRFSAQQFSDYHSELNMSSLELGDSALYFCASSSTERENGTDTQYFGPGTRLTVL.

Concerning this clone itself: The same CDR3 is also encoded by other DNA sequences in this sample. This chain links TRBV27 with TRBJ2-7; 7 bases align to TRBD1. The CDR3 consists of 14 residues. Trimming took 3 bases from V and 1 from J; bases not matched to a gene: 3. Looked up from germline, CDR1 is MNHEY and CDR2 is SMNVEV (reference sequence). The DNA for the CDR3 is TGTGCCAGCAGTTTCGGGACAGCATCCTACGAGCAGTACTTC. This codes for CASSFGTASYEQYF.

There are a few counts of this clone. J is TRBJ2-5 and V is TRBV6-1; 9 bases line up with TRBD1. With V trimmed by 0 bases and J by 5 bases, 7 bases remained unmatched. This CDR3 has 16 residues. The germline V gene has CDR1 MNHNS and CDR2 SASEGT. The CDR3: CASSEAIGTGSETQYF. The CDR3 nucleotides are TGTGCCAGCAGTGAAGCCATAGGGACAGGGAGTGAGACCCAGTACTTC.

This clone was seen more than once but under ten times. The chain recombines TRBV28 with TRBJ2-5; D may be TRBD1 (5 bases). CDR3 length equals 13 residues. Deletions cut 3 bases from V and 4 bases from J, with 9 bases between. From germline, CDR1 is MDHEN and CDR2 SYDVKM. CDR3 in DNA: TGTGCCAGCAGTTTCCAGGGCCCAGAGACCCAGTACTTC. Its translation: CASSFQGPETQYF.

This clone was seen more than once but under ten times. The CDR3 nucleotides read TGTGCCAGCAGTGAAGCGACAGCGGGAGGGCCTTACGAGCAGTACTTC. Residues: CASSEATAGGPYEQYF. The J gene is TRBJ2-7, the V gene TRBV2, with 10 bases aligning to TRBD2. Germline CDR1 is SNHLY and CDR2 is FYNNEI. Trimming at V came to 0 bases and at J to 4 bases, leaving 6 bases not matched to a gene. This CDR3 is 16 amino acids long.

V usage is TRBV7-9 and J usage is TRBJ2-7, with TRBD2 matching 9 bases. The CDR3 covers 14 residues. The ends lost 4 bases at V and 7 bases at J; junction bases unmatched: 8. CDR1 is SEHNR and CDR2 is FQNEAQ in the germline V gene (reference sequence). The CDR3 loop reads CASSSLAGVSEQYF. In DNA form, the CDR3 reads TGTGCCAGCAGCTCTTTAGCGGGAGTGAGTGAGCAGTACTTC.

The chain carries TRBV5-4 and TRBJ2-2; D gene unclear. V lost 2 bases and J 6 bases, leaving 14 bases between the germline ends. Germline V gene sequence: CDR1 SGHNT, CDR2 YYREEE (reference sequence). CDR3 length equals 15 residues. CDR3 DNA: TGTGCCAGCAGCTTCCCACAGACCCAGCCCGGGGAGCTGTTTTTT. Protein sequence: CASSFPQTQPGELFF. Combining the CDR3 with reference TRBV5-4 and TRBJ2-2 gives the whole variable domain ETGVTQSPTHLIKTRGQQVTLRCSSQSGHNTVSWYQQALGQGPQFIFQYYREEENGRGNFPPRFSGLQFPNYSSELNVNALELDDSALYLCASSFPQTQPGELFFGEGSRLTVL.

The chain employs TRBV2 and TRBJ2-7; 13 bases fit TRBD2. CDR1 is SNHLY and CDR2 is FYNNEI in the germline V gene. After removal of 7 bases from V and 6 bases from J, the junction contained 6 bases not matched to a gene. This CDR3 contains 14 residues. The CDR3 nucleotides read TGTGCCAGCACTGAGGGACTAGCGGGATTCGAGCAGTACTTC. It encodes CASTEGLAGFEQYF.

The J gene is TRBJ2-5, the V gene TRBV10-3, with 7 bases lining up with TRBD2. CDR3 length: 17 residues. Trimming cost V 6 bases and J 5 bases; bases outside gene matches: 18. The germline V gene encodes CDR1 ENHRY and CDR2 SYGVKD. The DNA of the CDR3 is TGTGCCATCAGGGCGGGAGTCGGGGTAGGTGAAGCGGAGACCCAGTACTTC. Translation: CAIRAGVGVGEAETQYF.

This clone was picked up a small number of times. This chain links TRBV5-1 with TRBJ2-1, with 11 positions matching TRBD2. CDR1 SGHRS and CDR2 YFSETQ come from the germline V gene. Unmatched junction bases numbered 6, after V lost 3 bases and J lost 10 bases. The length of the CDR3 is 14 residues. The CDR3: CASSWYSGREEQFF. The CDR3 region has the DNA TGCGCCAGCAGCTGGTATAGCGGGAGGGAGGAGCAGTTCTTC.

The CDR3 sequence: CASSQVSTGGEKLFF. In DNA form, the CDR3 reads TGCGCCAGCAGCCAAGTCTCAACAGGGGGGGAAAAACTGTTTTTT. The chain links TRBV4-1 to TRBJ1-4; 8 bases fit TRBD1. This CDR3 is 15 amino acids long. Germline assignment: CDR1 MGHRA and CDR2 YSYEKL. V lost 1 base to trimming and J lost 8 bases; unmatched junction nucleotides: 6.

This clone was observed a single time. The rearrangement joins TRBV7-9 to TRBJ2-7; tentatively, D is TRBD2 (5 bases). This CDR3 spans 12 amino acids. The V end lost 5 bases, the J end lost 3 bases, and 8 bases lay between the germline ends. CDR1 and CDR2 (germline): SEHNR, FQNEAQ (reference sequence). The CDR3 here is CASSPGLYEQYF. CDR3 sequence (DNA): TGTGCCAGCAGCCCCGGACTCTACGAGCAGTACTTC.

Only one count was recorded for this clone. This chain uses TRBV11-2 with TRBJ2-7; 11 bases align to TRBD2. CDR3 size: 15 residues. The V gene's germline CDR1 is SGHAT and CDR2 FQNNGV. Unmatched junction bases numbered 5, after V lost 5 bases and J lost 2 bases. This CDR3 reads CASSLLAGETYEQYF. In DNA form, the CDR3 reads TGTGCCAGCAGCCTACTAGCGGGAGAGACCTACGAGCAGTACTTC.